The next 2 T cell receptor beta chains were all read from a single sample in a study of CD8 T cells in ankylosing spondylitis. TCRdb reprocessed the 5' RACE reads via MiXCR and lists one record per CDR3 protein. The table includes around 150,000 distinct CDR3 sequences, over 10% detected once. Material: blood, either unsorted or a sorted T cell fraction (not recorded which). These receptor sequences come from a female donor with ankylosing spondylitis or in good health (not recorded which).

This clonotype was found many times. The rearrangement links TRBV20-1 to TRBJ2-5; D is undetermined. Germline V gene data show CDR1 as DFQATT and CDR2 as SNEGSKA (reference sequence). V was clipped by 5 bases and J by 0 bases, with 13 bases between them. The CDR3 contains 14 residues. The DNA of the CDR3 is TGCAGTGCTCTTCCCGGCGCCGACCAAGAGACCCAGTACTTC. Translating it yields CSALPGADQETQYF.

This chain joins TRBV5-6 and TRBJ1-3; 8 bases line up with TRBD1. This CDR3 spans 16 amino acids. In germline, CDR1 is SGHDT, CDR2 YYEEEE. With V trimmed by 4 bases and J by 1 base, 7 bases remained unmatched. CDR3 DNA: TGTGCCAGCAGCCTAACCTGGGACAGGTCTGGAAACACCATATATTTT. It encodes CASSLTWDRSGNTIYF.